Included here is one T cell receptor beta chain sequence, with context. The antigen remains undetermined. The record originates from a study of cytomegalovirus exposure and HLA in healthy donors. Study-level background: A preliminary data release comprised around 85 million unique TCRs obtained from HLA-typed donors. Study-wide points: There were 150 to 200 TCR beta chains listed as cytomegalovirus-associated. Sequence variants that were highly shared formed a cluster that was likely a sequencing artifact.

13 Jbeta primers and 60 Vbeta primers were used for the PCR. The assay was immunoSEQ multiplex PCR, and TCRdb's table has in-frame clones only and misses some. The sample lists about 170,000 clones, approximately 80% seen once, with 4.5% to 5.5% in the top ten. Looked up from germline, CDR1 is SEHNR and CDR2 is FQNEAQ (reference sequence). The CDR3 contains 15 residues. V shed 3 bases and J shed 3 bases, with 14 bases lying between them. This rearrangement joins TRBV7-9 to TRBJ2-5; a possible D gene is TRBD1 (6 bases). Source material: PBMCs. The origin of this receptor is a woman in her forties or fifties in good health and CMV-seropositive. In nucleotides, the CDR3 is TGTGCCAGCAGCTTTTCTGGACAGAGTGAAGAGACCCAGTACTTC. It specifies CASSFSGQSEETQYF.